The count of the clone carrying this TCR beta chain is one. The entry originates in a study of T cell changes during pregnancy in multiple sclerosis. CDR1 is MNHEY, CDR2 SVGAGI, per germline. V was shortened by 2 bases and J by 11 bases, with 9 bases between the two germline ends. This CDR3 is built from 11 residues. The table came from immunoSEQ multiplex PCR; TCRdb's copy has only in-frame clones and leaves some out. In the table there are roughly 87,000 clones, roughly nine tenths of which are singletons. The specimen was PBMCs, collected in the first trimester of pregnancy. The receptor was derived from a female donor in good health, serving as a control in a pregnancy study. Some clones in this sample may be carry-over from other donors' samples. V and J are TRBV6-5 and TRBJ1-1, with D unresolved. In DNA, the CDR3 is TGTGCCAGCAGTTACGAGGGTTGGGCTTTCTTT. Protein sequence: CASSYEGWAFF.